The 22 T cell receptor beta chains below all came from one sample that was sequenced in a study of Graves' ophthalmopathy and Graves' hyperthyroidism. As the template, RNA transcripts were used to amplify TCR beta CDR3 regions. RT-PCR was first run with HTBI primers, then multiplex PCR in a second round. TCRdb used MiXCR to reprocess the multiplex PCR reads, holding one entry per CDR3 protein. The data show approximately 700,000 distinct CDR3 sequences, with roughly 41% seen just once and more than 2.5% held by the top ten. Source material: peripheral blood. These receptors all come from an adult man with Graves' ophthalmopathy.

CDR3 sequence: CATSRENGGANVLTF. The DNA for the CDR3 is TGTGCCACCAGCAGAGAGAACGGGGGGGCCAACGTCCTGACTTTC. The rearrangement links TRBV15 to TRBJ2-6; D call uncertain. CDR1 and CDR2 from the germline V gene are LNHNV and YYDKDF (reference sequence). With 0 bases removed from V and 4 bases from J, the gap between germline ends came to 7 bases. This CDR3 has 15 amino acids.

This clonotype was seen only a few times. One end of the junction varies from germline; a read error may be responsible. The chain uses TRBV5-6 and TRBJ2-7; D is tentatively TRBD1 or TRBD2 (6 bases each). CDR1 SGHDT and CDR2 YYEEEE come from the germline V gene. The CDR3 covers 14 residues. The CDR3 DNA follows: TGTGCCAGCAACAGTGTGGGGGGCTCCCACGAGCAGTACTTC. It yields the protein CASNSVGGSHEQYF. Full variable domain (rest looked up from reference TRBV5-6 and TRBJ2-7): DAGVTQSPTHLIKTRGQQVTLRCSPKSGHDTVSWYQQALGQGPQFIFQYYEEEERQRGNFPDRFSGHQFPNYSSELNVNALLLGDSALYLCASNSVGGSHEQYFGPGTRLTVT.

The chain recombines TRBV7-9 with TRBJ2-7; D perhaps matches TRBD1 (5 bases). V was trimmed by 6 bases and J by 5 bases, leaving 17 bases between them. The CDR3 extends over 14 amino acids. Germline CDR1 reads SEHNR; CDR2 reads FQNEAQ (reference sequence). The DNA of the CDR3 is TGTGCCAGCAGTTCCCAGGTGGCAGGGAACGAGCAGTACTTC. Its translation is CASSSQVAGNEQYF.

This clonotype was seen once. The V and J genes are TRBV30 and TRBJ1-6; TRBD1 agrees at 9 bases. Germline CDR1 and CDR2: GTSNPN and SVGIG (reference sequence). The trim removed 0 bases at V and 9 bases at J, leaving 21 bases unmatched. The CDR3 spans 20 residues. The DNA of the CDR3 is TGTGCCTGGAGTGTACCTAAGCGTTGGATCCGGGACAGGGAGCGTTCACCCCTCCACTTT. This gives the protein CAWSVPKRWIRDRERSPLHF.

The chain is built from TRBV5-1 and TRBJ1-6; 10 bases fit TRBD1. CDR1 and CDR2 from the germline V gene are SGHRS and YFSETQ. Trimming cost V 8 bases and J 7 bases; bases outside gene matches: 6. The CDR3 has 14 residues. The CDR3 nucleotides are TGCGCCAGTGGACCGGGACAGGGGAATTCACCCCTCCACTTT. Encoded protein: CASGPGQGNSPLHF.

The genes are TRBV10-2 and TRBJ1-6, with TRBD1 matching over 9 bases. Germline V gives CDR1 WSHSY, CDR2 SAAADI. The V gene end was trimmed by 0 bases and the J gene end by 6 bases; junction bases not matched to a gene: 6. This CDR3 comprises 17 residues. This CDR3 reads CASSESSTGGVNSPLHF. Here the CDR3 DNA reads TGCGCCAGCAGTGAGTCTTCGACAGGGGGTGTTAATTCACCCCTCCACTTT.

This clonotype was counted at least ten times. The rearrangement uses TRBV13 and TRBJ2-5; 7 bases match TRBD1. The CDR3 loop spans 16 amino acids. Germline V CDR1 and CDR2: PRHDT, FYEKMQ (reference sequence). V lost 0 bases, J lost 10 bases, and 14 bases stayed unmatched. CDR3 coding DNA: TGTGCCAGCAGCTTAGGGCATCGACAGGGCCGTGGTGGCCAGTACTTC. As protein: CASSLGHRQGRGGQYF.

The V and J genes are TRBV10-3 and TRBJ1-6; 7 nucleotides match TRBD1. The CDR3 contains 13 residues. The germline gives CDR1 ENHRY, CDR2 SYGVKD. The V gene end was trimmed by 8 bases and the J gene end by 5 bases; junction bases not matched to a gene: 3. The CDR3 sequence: CAIGTEDNSPLHF. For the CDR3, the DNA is TGTGCCATCGGGACAGAAGATAATTCACCCCTCCACTTT.

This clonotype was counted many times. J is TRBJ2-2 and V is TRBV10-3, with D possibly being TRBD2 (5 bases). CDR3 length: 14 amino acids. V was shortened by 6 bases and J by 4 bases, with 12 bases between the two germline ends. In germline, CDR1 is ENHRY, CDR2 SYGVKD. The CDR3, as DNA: TGTGCCATCAGGGAGGAGGATCTCACCGGGGAGCTGTTTTTT. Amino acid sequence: CAIREEDLTGELFF.

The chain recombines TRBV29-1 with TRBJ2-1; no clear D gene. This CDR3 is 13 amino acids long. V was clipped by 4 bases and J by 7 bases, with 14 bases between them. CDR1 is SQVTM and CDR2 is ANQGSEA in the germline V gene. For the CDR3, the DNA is TGCAGCGTTGGAGGCAGGATTAGGAATGAGCAGTTCTTC. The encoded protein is CSVGGRIRNEQFF.

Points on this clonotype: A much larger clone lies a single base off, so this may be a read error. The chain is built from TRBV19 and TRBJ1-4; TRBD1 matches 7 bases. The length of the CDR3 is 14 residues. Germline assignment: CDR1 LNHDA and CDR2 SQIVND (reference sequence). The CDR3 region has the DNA TGTGCCGGTAGGCGGGGACAGATTAATGAAAAACTGTTTTTT. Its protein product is CAGRRGQINEKLFF.

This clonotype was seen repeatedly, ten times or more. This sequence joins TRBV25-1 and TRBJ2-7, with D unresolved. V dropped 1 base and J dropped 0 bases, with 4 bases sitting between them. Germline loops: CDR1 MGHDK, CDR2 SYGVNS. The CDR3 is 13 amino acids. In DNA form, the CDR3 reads TGTGCCAGCAGTGAATTCCTCTCCTACGAGCAGTACTTC. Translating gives CASSEFLSYEQYF.

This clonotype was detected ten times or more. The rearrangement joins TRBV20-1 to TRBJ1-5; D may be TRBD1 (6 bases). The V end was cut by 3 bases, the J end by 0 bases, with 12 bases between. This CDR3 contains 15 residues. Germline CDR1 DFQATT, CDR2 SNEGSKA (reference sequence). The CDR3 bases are TGCAGTGCTAGTTCGGGACAACTTAGCAATCAGCCCCAGCATTTT. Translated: CSASSGQLSNQPQHF.

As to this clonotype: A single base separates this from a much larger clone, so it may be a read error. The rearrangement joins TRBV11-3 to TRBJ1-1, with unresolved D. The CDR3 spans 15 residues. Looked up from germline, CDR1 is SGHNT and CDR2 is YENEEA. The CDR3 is CAGSQTKGGNTEAFF. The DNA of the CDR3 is TGTGCCGGCAGCCAAACAAAGGGTGGGAACACTGAAGCTTTCTTT.

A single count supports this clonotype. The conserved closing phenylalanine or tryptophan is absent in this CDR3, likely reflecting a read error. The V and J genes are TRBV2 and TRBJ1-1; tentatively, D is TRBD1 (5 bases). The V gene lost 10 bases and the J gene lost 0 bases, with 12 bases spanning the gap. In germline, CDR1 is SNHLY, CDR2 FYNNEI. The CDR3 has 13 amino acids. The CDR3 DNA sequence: TGTGCCACCCATAAGGGGTTGAACACTGAAGCTTTCTTG. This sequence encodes CATHKGLNTEAFL.

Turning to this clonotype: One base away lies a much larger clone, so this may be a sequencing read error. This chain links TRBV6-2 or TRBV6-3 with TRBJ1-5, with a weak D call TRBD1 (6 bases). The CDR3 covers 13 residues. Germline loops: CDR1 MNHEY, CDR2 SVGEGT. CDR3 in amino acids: CASLQGNHQPRHF. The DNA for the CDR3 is TGTGCCAGTCTACAGGGTAACCATCAGCCCCGGCATTTT.

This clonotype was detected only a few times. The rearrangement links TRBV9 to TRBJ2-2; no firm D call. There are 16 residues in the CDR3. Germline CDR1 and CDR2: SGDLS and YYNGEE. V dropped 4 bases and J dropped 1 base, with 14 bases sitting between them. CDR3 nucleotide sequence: TGTGCCAGCAGCTTTCGTATTAGCAAGAACACCGGGGAGCTGTTTTTT. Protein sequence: CASSFRISKNTGELFF.

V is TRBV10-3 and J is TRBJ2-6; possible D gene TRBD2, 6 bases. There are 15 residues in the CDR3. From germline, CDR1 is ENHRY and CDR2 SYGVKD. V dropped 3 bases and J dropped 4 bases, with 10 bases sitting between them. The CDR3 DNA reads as TGTGCCATCAGTGATGCGGGAACCGGGGCCAACGTCCTGACTTTC. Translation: CAISDAGTGANVLTF.

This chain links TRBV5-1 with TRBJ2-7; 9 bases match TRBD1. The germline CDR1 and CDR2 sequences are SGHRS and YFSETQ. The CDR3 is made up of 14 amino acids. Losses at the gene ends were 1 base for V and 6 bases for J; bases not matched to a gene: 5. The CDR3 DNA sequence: TGCGCCAGCAGCTTGCGACAGGGGGTATCCGAGCAGTACTTC. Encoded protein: CASSLRQGVSEQYF.

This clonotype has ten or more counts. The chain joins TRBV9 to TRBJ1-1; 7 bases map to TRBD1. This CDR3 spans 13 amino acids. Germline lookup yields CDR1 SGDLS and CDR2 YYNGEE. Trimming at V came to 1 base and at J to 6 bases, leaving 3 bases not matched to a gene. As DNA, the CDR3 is TGTGCCAGCAGCGTACAGGGGGGTCCTGAAGCTTTCTTT. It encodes CASSVQGGPEAFF.

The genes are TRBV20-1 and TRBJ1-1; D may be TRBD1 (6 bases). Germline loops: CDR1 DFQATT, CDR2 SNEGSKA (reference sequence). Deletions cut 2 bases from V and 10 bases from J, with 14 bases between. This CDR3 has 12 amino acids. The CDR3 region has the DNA TGCAGTGCTAGACAATCGGGGGGCCGAGCTTTCTTT. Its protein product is CSARQSGGRAFF.

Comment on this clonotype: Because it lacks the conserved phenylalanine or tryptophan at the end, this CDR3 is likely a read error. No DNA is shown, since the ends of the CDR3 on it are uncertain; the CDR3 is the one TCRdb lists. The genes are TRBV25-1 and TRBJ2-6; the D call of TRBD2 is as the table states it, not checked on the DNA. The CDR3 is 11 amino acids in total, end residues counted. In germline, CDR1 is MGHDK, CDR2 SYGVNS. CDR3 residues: CASSSWGAGGT.